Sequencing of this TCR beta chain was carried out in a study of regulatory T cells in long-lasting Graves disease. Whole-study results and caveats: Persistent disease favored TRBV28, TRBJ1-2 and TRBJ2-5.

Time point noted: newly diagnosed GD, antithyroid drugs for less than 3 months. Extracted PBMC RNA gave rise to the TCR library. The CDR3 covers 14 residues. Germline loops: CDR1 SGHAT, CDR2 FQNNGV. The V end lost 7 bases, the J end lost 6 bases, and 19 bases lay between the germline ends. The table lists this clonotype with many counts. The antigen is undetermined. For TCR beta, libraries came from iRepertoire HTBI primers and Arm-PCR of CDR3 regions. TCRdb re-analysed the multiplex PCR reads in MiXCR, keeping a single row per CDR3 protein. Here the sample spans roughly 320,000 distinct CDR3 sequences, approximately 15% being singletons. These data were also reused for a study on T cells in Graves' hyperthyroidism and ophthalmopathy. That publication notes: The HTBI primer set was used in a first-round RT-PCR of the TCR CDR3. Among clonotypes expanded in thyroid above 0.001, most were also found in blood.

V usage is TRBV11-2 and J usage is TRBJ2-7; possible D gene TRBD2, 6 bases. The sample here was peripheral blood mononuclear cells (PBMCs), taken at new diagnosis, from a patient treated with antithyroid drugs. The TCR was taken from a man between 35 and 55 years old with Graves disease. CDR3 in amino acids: CASTPVAGRGEQYF. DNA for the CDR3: TGTGCCAGCACCCCAGTTGCGGGGCGGGGCGAGCAGTACTTC.